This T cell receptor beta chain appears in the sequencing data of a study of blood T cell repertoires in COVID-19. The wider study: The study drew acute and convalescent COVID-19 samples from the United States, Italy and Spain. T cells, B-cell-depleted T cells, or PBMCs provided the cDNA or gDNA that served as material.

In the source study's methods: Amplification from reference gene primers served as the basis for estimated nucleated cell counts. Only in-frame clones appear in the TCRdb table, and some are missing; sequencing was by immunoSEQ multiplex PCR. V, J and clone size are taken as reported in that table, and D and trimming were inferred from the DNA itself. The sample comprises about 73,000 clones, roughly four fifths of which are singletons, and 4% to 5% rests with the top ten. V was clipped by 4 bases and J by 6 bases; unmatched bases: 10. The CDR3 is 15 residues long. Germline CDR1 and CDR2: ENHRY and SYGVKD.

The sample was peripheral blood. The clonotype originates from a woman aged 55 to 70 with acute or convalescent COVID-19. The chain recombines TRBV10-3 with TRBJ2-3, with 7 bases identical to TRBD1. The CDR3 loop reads CAISALDGTVDTQYF. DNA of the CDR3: TGTGCCATCAGTGCACTCGATGGGACAGTTGATACGCAGTATTTT.